A selection of T cell receptor beta chains follows, all from one sample in a study of patients and donors after allogeneic stem cell transplantation. TCRdb passed the RT-PCR reads through MiXCR, listing each CDR3 protein once. In the table there are tens of thousands of distinct CDR3 sequences, under 35% of which are singletons. The sequenced sample consisted of blood, either unsorted or a sorted T cell fraction (not recorded which). These receptor sequences come from a human donor who was either an allogeneic HSCT recipient or a stem cell or donor lymphocyte infusion donor (not recorded which). It is not recorded whose cells these are; they may come from a transplant donor. Both conserved end residues are part of each CDR3. D genes are given only for firm matches. Clone size appears in some rows only: once, few, many, or a class for an expanded clone.

V: TRBV20-1; J: TRBJ2-2; size: few; D: .; DNA: TGCAGTGCAACCTACAGAAACACCGGGGAGCTGTTTTTT; CDR3: CSATYRNTGELFF
V: TRBV19; J: TRBJ2-1; size: .; D: .; DNA: TGTGCCAGTAGTAACTCGGACGGTTACAATGAGCAGTTCTTC; CDR3: CASSNSDGYNEQFF
V: TRBV18; J: TRBJ2-7; size: .; D: .; DNA: TGTGCCAGCTCACCGTTAGACAGTGTCTACGAGCAGTACTTC; CDR3: CASSPLDSVYEQYF
V: TRBV29-1; J: TRBJ2-2; size: few; D: .; DNA: TGCAGCGTTGTTTTCGGGGAGCTGTTTTTT; CDR3: CSVVFGELFF
V: TRBV28; J: TRBJ1-2; size: many; D: .; DNA: TGTGCCAGCAGCCTTTGGGGGTCAGGCTACACCTTC; CDR3: CASSLWGSGYTF
V: TRBV20-1; J: TRBJ2-7; size: few; D: .; DNA: TGCAGTGCTAGAGGTTCCCAGGGTTGGTACGAGCAGTACTTC; CDR3: CSARGSQGWYEQYF
V: TRBV9; J: TRBJ2-5; size: .; D: TRBD2; DNA: TGTGCCAGCAGCGCCTCAGGACTAGCGGTAGAGACCCAGTACTTC; CDR3: CASSASGLAVETQYF
V: TRBV6-2/TRBV6-3; J: TRBJ2-4; size: once; D: .; DNA: TGTGCCAGCAGACACCCACCTTTTAACCGGGCAGCCAAAAACATTCAGTACTTC; CDR3: CASRHPPFNRAAKNIQYF
V: TRBV11-2; J: TRBJ1-4; size: many; D: .; DNA: TGTGCCAGCAGCTTATCCGGGACGCCCTTAGAAAAACTGTTTTTT; CDR3: CASSLSGTPLEKLFF
V: TRBV6-1; J: TRBJ2-1; size: .; D: .; DNA: TGTGCCAGCAGGGGGGACCACCTGTGGTCCAATGAGCAGTTCTTC; CDR3: CASRGDHLWSNEQFF
V: TRBV12-3/TRBV12-4; J: TRBJ2-7; size: .; D: .; DNA: TGTGCCAGCAGTTTCGGCGGACAGAACTACGAGCAGTACTTC; CDR3: CASSFGGQNYEQYF
V: TRBV27; J: TRBJ1-1; size: few; D: .; DNA: TGTGCCAGCAGTTTACCCCCCGGGATCGGAACTGAAGCTTTCTTT; CDR3: CASSLPPGIGTEAFF
V: TRBV28; J: TRBJ1-1; size: many; D: .; DNA: TGTGCCAGCAGTTTCCAGAGGGACACTGAAGCTTTCTTT; CDR3: CASSFQRDTEAFF
V: TRBV7-3; J: TRBJ2-2; size: .; D: .; DNA: TGTGCCAGCAGCTTAACGGGAACCCACACCGGGGAGCTGTTTTTT; CDR3: CASSLTGTHTGELFF
V: TRBV5-1; J: TRBJ1-1; size: many; D: .; DNA: TGCGCCAGCAGCTCTCTCAGTGCCATGAACACTGAAGCTTTCTTT; CDR3: CASSSLSAMNTEAFF
V: TRBV7-2; J: TRBJ2-3; size: .; D: .; DNA: TGTGCCAGCAGCTTAGCGCGAGGCAGGGGCTCCCCTAGGGATACGCAGTATTTT; CDR3: CASSLARGRGSPRDTQYF
V: TRBV20-1; J: TRBJ2-7; size: .; D: .; DNA: TGCAGTGCAAACGGGAGAGGAGTCTACGAGCAGTACTTC; CDR3: CSANGRGVYEQYF
V: TRBV7-2; J: TRBJ1-1; size: .; D: .; DNA: TGTGCCAGCAGCTTGAACTGGAACACTGAAGCTTTCTTT; CDR3: CASSLNWNTEAFF
V: TRBV12-3/TRBV12-4; J: TRBJ2-7; size: .; D: .; DNA: TGTGCCAGCAGTCCTGCAGGACAACTATACGAGCAGTACTTC; CDR3: CASSPAGQLYEQYF
V: TRBV28; J: TRBJ2-3; size: .; D: TRBD2; DNA: TGTGCCAGCAGTTCTCCGGAGGCTAGCGGGAGGTGGGTGGATACGCAGTATTTT; CDR3: CASSSPEASGRWVDTQYF
V: TRBV11-2; J: TRBJ2-1; size: few; D: TRBD2; DNA: TGTGCCACATACCTTAGCGGGAGGGCCAACTACAATGAGCAGTTCTTC; CDR3: CATYLSGRANYNEQFF
V: TRBV10-3; J: TRBJ2-5; size: .; D: .; DNA: TGTGCCATCAGTGAAAGACTACAAGAGACCCAGTACTTC; CDR3: CAISERLQETQYF
V: TRBV5-1; J: TRBJ2-1; size: .; D: TRBD1; DNA: TGCGCCAGCAGCGCACAGGGGTACAATGAGCAGTTCTTC; CDR3: CASSAQGYNEQFF
V: TRBV12-3/TRBV12-4; J: TRBJ1-1; size: many; D: .; DNA: TGTGCCAGCAGTAATAGGACTCGAGGAGAAGCTTTCTTT; CDR3: CASSNRTRGEAFF
V: TRBV5-6; J: TRBJ2-5; size: many; D: TRBD1; DNA: TGTGCCAGCAGCCTCTGGGACAGGCTGTCGGAGACCCAGTACTTC; CDR3: CASSLWDRLSETQYF
V: TRBV10-3; J: TRBJ1-1; size: many; D: TRBD1; DNA: TGTGCCATCAGCCCAAGGGACAGGGCTAACACTGAAGCTTTCTTT; CDR3: CAISPRDRANTEAFF
V: TRBV6-5; J: TRBJ2-7; size: .; D: TRBD1; DNA: TGTGCCAGCAGCCAGGGACAGGGTTGGGACGAGCAGTACTTC; CDR3: CASSQGQGWDEQYF
V: TRBV28; J: TRBJ2-1; size: few; D: .; DNA: TGTGCCAGCAGTCCCGGTGGCTCGGATGAGCAGTTCTTC; CDR3: CASSPGGSDEQFF
V: TRBV18; J: TRBJ1-2; size: .; D: .; DNA: TGTGCCAGCTCACCGGGGGATGGCTACACCTTC; CDR3: CASSPGDGYTF
V: TRBV7-6; J: TRBJ2-2; size: few; D: .; DNA: TGTGCCAGCAGCTTAGGACAGCCCGGGGAGCTGTTTTTT; CDR3: CASSLGQPGELFF
V: TRBV7-8; J: TRBJ2-5; size: few; D: .; DNA: TGTGCCAGCAGCTTAGGCGGGCAGGACCCTGACCAGAACGAAGAGACCCAGTACTTC; CDR3: CASSLGGQDPDQNEETQYF
V: TRBV4-3; J: TRBJ2-3; size: .; D: TRBD2; DNA: TGCGCCAGCAGCCAAGTACTAGCGGGAGGCCTAGGGGGCACAGATACGCAGTATTTT; CDR3: CASSQVLAGGLGGTDTQYF
V: TRBV7-9; J: TRBJ2-5; size: .; D: TRBD1; DNA: TGTGCCAGCAGCTTAGTAGGGGGCGTGGAGACCCAGTACTTC; CDR3: CASSLVGGVETQYF
V: TRBV7-8; J: TRBJ1-2; size: few; D: .; DNA: TGTGCCAGCAGCCGAATCGGGGGGTTTGGCTATGGCTACACCTTC; CDR3: CASSRIGGFGYGYTF
V: TRBV7-6; J: TRBJ2-2; size: few; D: .; DNA: TGTGCCAGCAGCCGAGACTCCACCCGGGGGGAGCTGTTTTTT; CDR3: CASSRDSTRGELFF
V: TRBV18; J: TRBJ1-6; size: many; D: .; DNA: TGTGCCAGCTCACCACGACCGGAAAATTCACCCCTCCACTTT; CDR3: CASSPRPENSPLHF
V: TRBV20-1; J: TRBJ1-1; size: .; D: TRBD1; DNA: TGCAGTGCTAGTAAGGGGGACAGGGTTGGGACTGAAGCTTTCTTT; CDR3: CSASKGDRVGTEAFF
V: TRBV5-6; J: TRBJ1-2; size: .; D: .; DNA: TGTGCCAGCAGCTTGGGGATCGCAGGAAATGGCTACACCTTC; CDR3: CASSLGIAGNGYTF
V: TRBV6-5; J: TRBJ2-7; size: once; D: TRBD2; DNA: TGTGCCAGCAGGGGACTAGCGGCGAGCTCCTACGAGCAGTACTTC; CDR3: CASRGLAASSYEQYF
V: TRBV6-2/TRBV6-3; J: TRBJ2-7; size: .; D: .; DNA: TGTGCCAGCAGGGAAACGAGCTCCTACGAGCAGTACTTC; CDR3: CASRETSSYEQYF
V: TRBV7-3; J: TRBJ2-1; size: .; D: .; DNA: TGTGCCAGCAGCCCTACTCCGATTAGCGCCCAGTACAATGAGCAGTTCTTC; CDR3: CASSPTPISAQYNEQFF
V: TRBV5-5; J: TRBJ2-5; size: .; D: .; DNA: TGTGCCAGCAGCTTGGGTTACAGGGTTGAGACCCAGTACTTC; CDR3: CASSLGYRVETQYF
V: TRBV11-2; J: TRBJ1-1; size: .; D: .; DNA: TGTGCCAGCAGCTTAGATCCAAGGCCGGCTTTCTTT; CDR3: CASSLDPRPAFF
V: TRBV7-9; J: TRBJ1-1; size: few; D: .; DNA: TGTGCCAGCAGCATCGGGACAAAGAACGCTGAAGCTTTCTTT; CDR3: CASSIGTKNAEAFF
V: TRBV20-1; J: TRBJ2-2; size: few; D: .; DNA: TGCAGTGCTAGAGCCACCAACACCGGGGAGCTGTTTTTT; CDR3: CSARATNTGELFF
V: TRBV9; J: TRBJ2-5; size: .; D: .; DNA: TGTGCCAGCAGCCCACCTCGTGCAGGTGAGGAGACCCAGTACTTC; CDR3: CASSPPRAGEETQYF
V: TRBV28; J: TRBJ1-1; size: few; D: .; DNA: TGTGCCAGCAGTTTACGGCGTGACACTGAAGCTTTCTTT; CDR3: CASSLRRDTEAFF
V: TRBV9; J: TRBJ2-7; size: few; D: TRBD2; DNA: TGTGCCAGCAGCGTTTCCAGCGGGAGTTACGAGCAGTACTTC; CDR3: CASSVSSGSYEQYF
V: TRBV10-3; J: TRBJ1-1; size: many; D: TRBD1; DNA: TGTGCCATCAGTGACTCAGGGGGGGGCAACACTGAAGCTTTCTTT; CDR3: CAISDSGGGNTEAFF